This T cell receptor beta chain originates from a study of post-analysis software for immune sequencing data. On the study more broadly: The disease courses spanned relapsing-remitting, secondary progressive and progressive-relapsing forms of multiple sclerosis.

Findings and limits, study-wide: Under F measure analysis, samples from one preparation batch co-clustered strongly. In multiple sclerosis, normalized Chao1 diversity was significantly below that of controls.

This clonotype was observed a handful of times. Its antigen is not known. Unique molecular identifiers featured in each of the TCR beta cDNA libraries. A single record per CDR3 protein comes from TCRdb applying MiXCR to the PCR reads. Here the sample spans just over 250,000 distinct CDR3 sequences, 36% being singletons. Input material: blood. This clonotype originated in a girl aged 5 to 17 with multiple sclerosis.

CDR3 amino acids: CASSARDRGIMNTEAFF. DNA of the CDR3: TGTGCCAGCAGCGCCCGGGACAGGGGCATAATGAACACTGAAGCTTTCTTT. This chain links TRBV3-1 with TRBJ1-1; 10 bases map to TRBD1. The trim removed 5 bases at V and 0 bases at J, leaving 9 bases unmatched. Germline CDR1 LGHDT, CDR2 YNNKEL (reference sequence). The CDR3 is made up of 17 amino acids.